A selection of T cell receptor beta chains follows, all from one sample in a study of CD8 T cells in Susac syndrome. TCRdb re-derived calls from the immunoSEQ multiplex PCR reads in MiXCR, one entry per CDR3 protein. The data show around 270,000 distinct CDR3 sequences, approximately 85% seen once. Material: CD8+ T cells from PBMCs. The origin of the receptors is a human donor with multiple sclerosis. Each CDR3 is given with its conserved first and last residue.

j_call | v_call | cdr3_aa
TRBJ2-3 | TRBV7-9 | CASRDLTDTQYF
TRBJ2-5 | TRBV7-3 | CASTGKREGAETQYF
TRBJ2-3 | TRBV6-5 | CASRRVDTQYF
TRBJ2-7 | TRBV4-3 | CASSQVFGGGYEQYF
TRBJ2-3 | TRBV29-1 | CSVEGREGLPPDTQYF
TRBJ2-7 | TRBV30 | CAWSASTEQYF
TRBJ2-1 | TRBV7-9 | CASSSGSDYNEQFF
TRBJ1-5 | TRBV9 | CASSVGGGGNQPQHF
TRBJ2-7 | TRBV20-1 | CSARDRNGVYEQYF
TRBJ1-5 | TRBV12-3/TRBV12-4 | CASSLRQGPFNQPQHF
TRBJ1-2 | TRBV29-1 | CSVEGQGAGYTF
TRBJ1-1 | TRBV7-9 | CASGLETGRAFF
TRBJ2-1 | TRBV5-6 | CASSVSGPEQFF